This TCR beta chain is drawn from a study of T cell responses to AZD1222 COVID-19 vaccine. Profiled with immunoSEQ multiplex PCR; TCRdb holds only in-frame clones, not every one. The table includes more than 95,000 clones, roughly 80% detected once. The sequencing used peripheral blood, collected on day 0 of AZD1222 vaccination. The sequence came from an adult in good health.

The CDR3, as DNA: TGTGCCAGCAGTGAAACTGACAGGGGCCCGACGAATGGCTACACCTTC. Protein: CASSETDRGPTNGYTF. The chain couples TRBV2 to TRBJ1-2; 8 nucleotides line up with TRBD1. J was trimmed by 6 bases and V by 2 bases; bases with no gene match: 11. This CDR3 is built from 16 residues. Germline loops: CDR1 SNHLY, CDR2 FYNNEI.